The clone carrying this T cell receptor (beta chain) was seen just once. Its matching antigen is unknown. In the PCR, 60 Vbeta and 13 Jbeta primers were used. Repertoires were generated with immunoSEQ multiplex PCR, while TCRdb's copy carries only in-frame clones and drops some. In the table there are roughly 98,000 clones, 65% to 75% of which are singletons. The germline V gene encodes CDR1 SEHNR and CDR2 FQNEAQ (reference sequence). The CDR3 loop spans 12 amino acids. V dropped 4 bases and J dropped 5 bases, with 6 bases sitting between them. This specimen comes from a study of cytomegalovirus exposure and HLA in healthy donors. Study-wide results and caveats: An ancestry cluster, one associated with Asian ancestry, reportedly showed fewer N-insertions than the 666-donor mean in a later analysis.

The donors gave bone marrow, and they were healthy. Sequenced input: PBMCs. This chain connects TRBV7-9 to TRBJ2-1; unclear D gene. The TCR originated in a woman in her 70s in good health and CMV-seropositive. The CDR3 sequence: CASSYLHNEQFF. DNA for the CDR3: TGTGCCAGCAGCTACCTACACAATGAGCAGTTCTTC.